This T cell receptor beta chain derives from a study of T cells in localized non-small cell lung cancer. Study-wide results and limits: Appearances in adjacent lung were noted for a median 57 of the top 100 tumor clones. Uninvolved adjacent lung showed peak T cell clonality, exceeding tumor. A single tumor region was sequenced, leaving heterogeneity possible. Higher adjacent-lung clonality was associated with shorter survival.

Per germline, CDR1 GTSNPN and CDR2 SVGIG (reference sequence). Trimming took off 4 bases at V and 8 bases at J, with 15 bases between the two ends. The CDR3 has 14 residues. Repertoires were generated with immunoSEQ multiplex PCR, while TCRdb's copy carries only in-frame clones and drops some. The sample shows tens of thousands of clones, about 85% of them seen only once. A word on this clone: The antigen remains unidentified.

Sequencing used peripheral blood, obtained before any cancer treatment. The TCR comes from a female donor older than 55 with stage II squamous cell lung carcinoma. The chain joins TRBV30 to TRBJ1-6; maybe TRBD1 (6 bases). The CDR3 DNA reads TGTGCCTGGACACAGGGTTTGGGGGATTCACCCCTCCACTTT. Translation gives CAWTQGLGDSPLHF. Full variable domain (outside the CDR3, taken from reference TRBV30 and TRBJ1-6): SQTIHQWPATLVQPVGSPLSLECTVEGTSNPNLYWYRQAAGRGLQLLFYSVGIGQISSEVPQNLSASRPQDRQFILSSKKLLLSDSGFYLCAWTQGLGDSPLHFGNGTRLTVT.